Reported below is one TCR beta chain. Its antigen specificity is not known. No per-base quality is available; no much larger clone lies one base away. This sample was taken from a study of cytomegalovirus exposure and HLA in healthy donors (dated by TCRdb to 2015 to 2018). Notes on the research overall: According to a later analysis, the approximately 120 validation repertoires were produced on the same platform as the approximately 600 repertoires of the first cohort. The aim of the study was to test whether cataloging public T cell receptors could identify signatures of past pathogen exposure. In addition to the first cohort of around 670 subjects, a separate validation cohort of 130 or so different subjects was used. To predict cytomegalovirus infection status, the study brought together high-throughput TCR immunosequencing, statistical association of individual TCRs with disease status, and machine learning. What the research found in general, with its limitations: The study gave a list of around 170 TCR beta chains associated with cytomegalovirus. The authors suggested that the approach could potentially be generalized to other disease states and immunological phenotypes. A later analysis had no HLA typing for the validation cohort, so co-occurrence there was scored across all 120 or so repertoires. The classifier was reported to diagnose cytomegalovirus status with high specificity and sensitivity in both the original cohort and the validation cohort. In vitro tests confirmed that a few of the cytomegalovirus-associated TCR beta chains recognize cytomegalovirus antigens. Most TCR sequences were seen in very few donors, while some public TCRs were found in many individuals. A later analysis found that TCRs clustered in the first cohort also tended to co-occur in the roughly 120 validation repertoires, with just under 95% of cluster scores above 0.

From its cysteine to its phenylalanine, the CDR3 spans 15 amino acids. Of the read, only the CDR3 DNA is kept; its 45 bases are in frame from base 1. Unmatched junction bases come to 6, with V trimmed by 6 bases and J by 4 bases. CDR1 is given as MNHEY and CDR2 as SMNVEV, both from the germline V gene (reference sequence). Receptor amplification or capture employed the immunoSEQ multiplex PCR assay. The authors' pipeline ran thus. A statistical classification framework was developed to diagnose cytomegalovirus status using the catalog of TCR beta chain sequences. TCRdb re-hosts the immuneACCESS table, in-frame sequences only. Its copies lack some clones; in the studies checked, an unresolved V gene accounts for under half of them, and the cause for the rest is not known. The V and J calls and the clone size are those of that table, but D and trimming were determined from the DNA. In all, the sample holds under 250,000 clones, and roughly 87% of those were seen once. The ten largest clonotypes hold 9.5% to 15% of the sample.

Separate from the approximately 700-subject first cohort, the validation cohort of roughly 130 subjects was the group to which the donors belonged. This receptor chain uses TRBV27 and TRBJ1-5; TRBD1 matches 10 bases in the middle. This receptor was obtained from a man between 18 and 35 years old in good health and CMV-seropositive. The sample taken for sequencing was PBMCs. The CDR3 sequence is CASRLTGGANQPQHF. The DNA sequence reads TGTGCCAGCAGACTGACAGGGGGCGCGAATCAGCCCCAGCATTTT.